These T cell receptor beta chains were read from a single sample in a study of cytomegalovirus exposure and HLA in healthy donors. Some clones are missing from TCRdb's copy, which holds only in-frame ones; the method was immunoSEQ multiplex PCR. The sample lists 150,000 to 200,000 clones; about 90% were seen once. What was sequenced was PBMCs. The receptor source for this set is a girl under three years old in good health and CMV-seronegative. The CDR3 runs from the conserved cysteine through the conserved F or W. A D gene is named only where the DNA matches it firmly. Rows may omit the clone size; those that give it use once, few, many or a size class.

clone size	V gene	J gene	D gene	CDR3 protein	CDR3 DNA
-	TRBV10-1	TRBJ2-7	TRBD2	CASSEGTSSYEQYF	TGCGCCAGCAGTGAGGGGACTAGCTCCTACGAGCAGTACTTC
once	TRBV5-1	TRBJ2-7	-	CASSLRENYEQYF	TGCGCCAGCAGCTTGCGGGAGAACTACGAGCAGTACTTC
-	TRBV7-9	TRBJ2-5	TRBD2	CASNSGGTSGRGETQYF	TGTGCCAGCAACTCCGGCGGTACTAGCGGGAGAGGAGAGACCCAGTACTTC
-	TRBV7-9	TRBJ2-3	-	CASSIEPGRLDTDTQYF	TGTGCCAGCAGCATAGAACCAGGGAGGCTGGACACAGATACGCAGTATTTT
-	TRBV25-1	TRBJ2-7	TRBD2	CASSDSSGSHRYYEQYF	TGTGCCAGCAGTGACTCTAGCGGGAGTCATCGCTACTACGAGCAGTACTTC
-	TRBV11-1	TRBJ2-5	-	CASSLGPQETQYF	TGTGCCAGCAGCTTAGGGCCACAAGAGACCCAGTACTTC
-	TRBV7-3	TRBJ2-7	TRBD1	CASSPNTGQGSYEQYF	TGTGCCAGCAGCCCGAATACGGGACAGGGAAGCTACGAGCAGTACTTC
-	TRBV5-6	TRBJ2-3	TRBD2	CASSFSGTGDTQYF	TGTGCCAGCAGCTTTAGCGGGACGGGAGATACGCAGTATTTT
-	TRBV5-4	TRBJ1-1	-	CASAREEEDTEAFF	TGTGCCAGTGCCAGGGAGGAGGAAGACACTGAAGCTTTCTTT
-	TRBV4-1	TRBJ1-2	TRBD1	CASSRQGTNYGYTF	TGCGCCAGCAGCCGACAGGGCACTAACTATGGCTACACCTTC
-	TRBV6-5	TRBJ2-7	TRBD2	CATIAGGSYEQYF	TGTGCCACCATAGCGGGGGGGTCCTACGAGCAGTACTTC
-	TRBV5-4	TRBJ2-7	TRBD2	CASRLGTSPSYEQYF	TGTGCCAGCAGACTAGGGACTAGCCCTTCCTACGAGCAGTACTTC
-	TRBV4-1	TRBJ1-1	TRBD1	CASSQKTGESTEAFF	TGCGCCAGCAGCCAGAAAACAGGGGAGAGCACTGAAGCTTTCTTT
-	TRBV27	TRBJ1-2	TRBD1	CASSPGQGLDYGYTF	TGTGCCAGCAGTCCAGGACAGGGTCTAGACTATGGCTACACCTTC
-	TRBV5-4	TRBJ2-7	TRBD2	CASSFLAGDEQYF	TGTGCCAGCAGCTTCCTAGCGGGAGACGAGCAGTACTTC
-	TRBV7-2	TRBJ2-7	-	CASSLRLGEQYF	TGTGCCAGCAGCCTCCGACTAGGCGAGCAGTACTTC
-	TRBV2	TRBJ2-3	TRBD2	CASRLAGGTTDTQYF	TGTGCCAGCAGGCTAGCGGGGGGCACAACAGATACGCAGTATTTT
-	TRBV5-1	TRBJ2-7	TRBD1	CASSSTGQTYEQYF	TGCGCCAGCAGCTCCACGGGACAGACCTACGAGCAGTACTTC
-	TRBV4-2	TRBJ1-1	-	CASSPQAGGTEAFF	TGTGCCAGCAGCCCCCAAGCGGGCGGCACTGAAGCTTTCTTT
-	TRBV27	TRBJ2-1	TRBD2	CASSPHREVADEQFF	TGTGCCAGCAGTCCCCACCGGGAGGTGGCGGATGAGCAGTTCTTC